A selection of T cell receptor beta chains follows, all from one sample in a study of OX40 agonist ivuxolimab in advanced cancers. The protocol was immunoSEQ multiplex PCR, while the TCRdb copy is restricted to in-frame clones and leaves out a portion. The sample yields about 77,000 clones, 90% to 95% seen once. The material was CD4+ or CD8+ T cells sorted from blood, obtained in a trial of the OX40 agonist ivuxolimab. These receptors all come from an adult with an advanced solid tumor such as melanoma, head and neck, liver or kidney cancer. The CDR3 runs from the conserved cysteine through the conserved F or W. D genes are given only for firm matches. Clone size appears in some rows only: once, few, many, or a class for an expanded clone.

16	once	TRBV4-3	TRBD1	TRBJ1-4	TGCGCCAGCAGCCGAGCCCCCGGGACAGGGAATGAAAAACTGTTTTTT	CASSRAPGTGNEKLFF
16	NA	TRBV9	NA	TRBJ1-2	TGTGCCAGCAGCTCTCCCCTAGGCAGAGCCAACTATGGCTACACCTTC	CASSSPLGRANYGYTF
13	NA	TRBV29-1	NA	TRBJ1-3	TGCAGCGTTCGGGGGCTGGCAGGAAACACCATATATTTT	CSVRGLAGNTIYF
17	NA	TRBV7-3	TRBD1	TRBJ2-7	TGTGCCAGCAGTTTACGACACAGGGGTTTTTTACCCTACGAGCAGTACTTC	CASSLRHRGFLPYEQYF
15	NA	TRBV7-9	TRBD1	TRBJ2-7	TGTGCCAGCAGCGCCAACAGGGGGACCTCCTACGAGCAGTACTTC	CASSANRGTSYEQYF
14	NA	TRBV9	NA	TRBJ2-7	TGTGCCAGCAGCGCCCGACCCGACTCCTACGAGCAGTACTTC	CASSARPDSYEQYF
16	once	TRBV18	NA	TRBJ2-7	TGTGCCAGCTCACCATATGGGGCTTCCTCCTCCTACGAGCAGTACTTC	CASSPYGASSSYEQYF
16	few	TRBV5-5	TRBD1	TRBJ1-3	TGTGCCAGCAGCTTCCGGGACAGGGGTTTTGGAAACACCATATATTTT	CASSFRDRGFGNTIYF
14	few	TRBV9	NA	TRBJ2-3	TGTGCCAGCAGCGTAGCAGCGGAGAGGAATACGCAGTATTTT	CASSVAAERNTQYF
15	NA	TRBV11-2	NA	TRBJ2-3	TGTGCCAGCAGCTTAACCGGTGGCTTCCTAGATACGCAGTATTTT	CASSLTGGFLDTQYF
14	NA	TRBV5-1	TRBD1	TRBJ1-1	TGCGCCACCAAGAGAGATGGACAGGGGGCTGAAGCTTTCTTT	CATKRDGQGAEAFF
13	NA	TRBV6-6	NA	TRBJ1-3	TGTGCCAGCAGTTACGGGGGCGGAAACACCATATATTTT	CASSYGGGNTIYF
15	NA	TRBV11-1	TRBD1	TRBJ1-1	TGTGCCAGCAGCGTCCCCCGGACAGGGTGGGTTGAAGCTTTCTTT	CASSVPRTGWVEAFF
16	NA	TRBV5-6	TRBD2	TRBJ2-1	TGTGCCAGCAGCCCGGCAGCGAATCGGGGGGGCAATGAGCAGTTCTTC	CASSPAANRGGNEQFF
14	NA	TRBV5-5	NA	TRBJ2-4	TGTGCCAGCACCCATACAGTAACCGAAAACATTCAGTACTTC	CASTHTVTENIQYF
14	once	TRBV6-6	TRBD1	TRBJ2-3	TGTGCCAGCAGACGGACAGGGGGCGCAGATACGCAGTATTTT	CASRRTGGADTQYF
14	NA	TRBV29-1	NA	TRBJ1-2	TGCAGCGTTGGGGATCCCGCAGGGGTTTATGGCTACACCTTC	CSVGDPAGVYGYTF
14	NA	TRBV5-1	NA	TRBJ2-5	TGCGCCAGCAGCTTGGGGCTTAGTGGGGAGACCCAGTACTTC	CASSLGLSGETQYF
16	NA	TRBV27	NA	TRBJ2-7	TGTGCCAGCAGTTCCACCTTACACGACTTTCCCTACGAGCAGTACTTC	CASSSTLHDFPYEQYF
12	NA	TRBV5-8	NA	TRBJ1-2	TGTGCCAGCAGCTTTGGAAACTATGGCTACACCTTC	CASSFGNYGYTF
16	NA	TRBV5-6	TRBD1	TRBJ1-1	TGTGCCAGCAGCTCTTACAGGGGGCGATGGAGAACTGAAGCTTTCTTT	CASSSYRGRWRTEAFF
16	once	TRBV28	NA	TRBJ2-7	TGTGCCAGCAGTACCCTGGGATGGCCCCAGGCCCACGAGCAGTACTTC	CASSTLGWPQAHEQYF
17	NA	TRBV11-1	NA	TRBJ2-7	TGTGCCAGCAGCTTAGGAAGGTATGGGTCTAGCACCCACGAGCAGTACTTC	CASSLGRYGSSTHEQYF
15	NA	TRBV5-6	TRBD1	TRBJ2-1	TGTGCCAGCAGCTTTCGACAGGGGGCGAATACTGAGCAGTTCTTC	CASSFRQGANTEQFF
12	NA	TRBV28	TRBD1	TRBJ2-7	TGTGCCACCACGGGACAGACCTACGAGCAGTACTTC	CATTGQTYEQYF
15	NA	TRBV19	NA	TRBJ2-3	TGTGCCAGTAGTACCGGTCTAGGACTTGCCCGTACGCAGTATTTT	CASSTGLGLARTQYF
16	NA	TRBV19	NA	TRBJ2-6	TGTGCCAGTAGTATTAGCCGCAGCTCTGGGGCCAACGTCCTGACTTTC	CASSISRSSGANVLTF
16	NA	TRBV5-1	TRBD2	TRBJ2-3	TGCGCCAGCAGCTTGGCCCCACTAGCGGGAACAGATACGCAGTATTTT	CASSLAPLAGTDTQYF
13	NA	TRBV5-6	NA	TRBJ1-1	TGTGCCAGCAGCTTGGATCCGGGCACTGAAGCTTTCTTT	CASSLDPGTEAFF
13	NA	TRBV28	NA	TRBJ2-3	TGTGCCAGCAGTTTCGATAGCACAGATACGCAGTATTTT	CASSFDSTDTQYF
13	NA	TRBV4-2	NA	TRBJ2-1	TGTGCCAGCAGCCACCGGACGGGGGATGAGCAGTTCTTC	CASSHRTGDEQFF
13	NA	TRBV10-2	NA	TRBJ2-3	TGCGCCAGCAGTGAGGCGATCACAGATACGCAGTATTTT	CASSEAITDTQYF
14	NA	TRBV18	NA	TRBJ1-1	TGTGCCAGCTCACCTCAGGGTCAGAACACTGAAGCTTTCTTT	CASSPQGQNTEAFF
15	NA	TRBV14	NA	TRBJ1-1	TGTGCCAGCAGCCAAGCGAGGGGATCTGGCACTGAAGCTTTCTTT	CASSQARGSGTEAFF
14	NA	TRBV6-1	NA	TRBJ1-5	TGTGCCAGCAGTGAAGCTAGGGGGAATCAGCCCCAGCATTTT	CASSEARGNQPQHF
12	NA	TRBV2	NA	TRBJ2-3	TGTGCCAGCAGCGATCGACGAGATACGCAGTATTTT	CASSDRRDTQYF
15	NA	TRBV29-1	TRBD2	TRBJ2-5	TGCAGCGTCGGAAAAAGCGGGACGCTCCAAGAGACCCAGTACTTC	CSVGKSGTLQETQYF
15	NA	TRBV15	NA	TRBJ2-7	TGTGCCACCAGCAGAGGGGGGGTGAGCTCCTACGAGCAGTACTTC	CATSRGGVSSYEQYF
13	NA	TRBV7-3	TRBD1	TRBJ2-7	TGTGCCAGCAGCACCTCAGGGGGCTACGAGCAGTACTTC	CASSTSGGYEQYF
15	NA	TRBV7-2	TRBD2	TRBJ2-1	TGTGCCAGCAGCTATCTTAGCGGGAGTCACAATGAGCAGTTCTTC	CASSYLSGSHNEQFF
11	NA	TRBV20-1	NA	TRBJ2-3	TGCAGTGCCGGGAAGACCTATACGCAGTATTTT	CSAGKTYTQYF
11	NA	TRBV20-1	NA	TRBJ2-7	TGCAGTGCTAGAGTCAGACACGAGCAGTACTTC	CSARVRHEQYF
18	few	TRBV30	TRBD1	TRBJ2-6	TGTGCCTGGAGTCAAACCGGGACAGGGGGCTTGGGGGCCAACGTCCTGACTTTC	CAWSQTGTGGLGANVLTF
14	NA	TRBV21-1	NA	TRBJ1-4	TGTGCCAGCAGCAGCCGGGACAGGGATAAAAAACTGTTTTTT	CASSSRDRDKKLFF
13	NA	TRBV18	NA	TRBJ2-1	TGTGCCAGCTCACTAAATCGGGAGAGGGAGCAGTTCTTC	CASSLNREREQFF
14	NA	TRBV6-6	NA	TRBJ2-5	TGTGCCAGCATCACGACAGGCACCCTCGGGACCCAGTACTTC	CASITTGTLGTQYF
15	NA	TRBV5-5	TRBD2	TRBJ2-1	TGTGCCAGCAGCTTCCTAGCGGGAAGCTACAATGAGCAGTTCTTC	CASSFLAGSYNEQFF
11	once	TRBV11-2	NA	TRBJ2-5	TGTGCCAGCAGCCCCCAGGAGACCCAGTACTTC	CASSPQETQYF
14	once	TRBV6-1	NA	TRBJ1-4	TGTGCCAGCAGCGGGCGTCCGGGCGATGAAAAACTGTTTTTT	CASSGRPGDEKLFF
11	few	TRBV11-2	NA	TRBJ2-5	TGTGCCAGCAGAGGCCAAGAGACCCAGTACTTC	CASRGQETQYF
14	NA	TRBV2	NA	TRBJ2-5	TGTGCCAGCAGTGGAGGGAGGACCCAAGAGACCCAGTACTTC	CASSGGRTQETQYF
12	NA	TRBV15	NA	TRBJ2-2	TGTGCCACCCCAGAAAACACCGGGGAGCTGTTTTTT	CATPENTGELFF
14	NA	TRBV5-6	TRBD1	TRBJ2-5	TGTGCCAGCAGCAAGACAGGGCCCGGGGAGACCCAGTACTTC	CASSKTGPGETQYF